What follows are 27 T cell receptor beta chains derived from one specimen sequenced in a study of blood T cells in healthy people across ages (dated by TCRdb to 2015 to 2017). To prepare the library, 5' RACE was applied. The listed sequencing device is Illumina HiSeq 2500. A second PCR of about 7 to 12 cycles was run with a J-beta primer mix and a sample-barcoded 5' primer. TCRdb reworked the public reads: Q25 trimming with fastp, MiXCR clone assembly, productive beta chains retained. A single entry per CDR3 protein holds the most common genes and DNA from its merged rows. The sample table contains hundreds of thousands of distinct CDR3 sequences; only one count was recorded for roughly 60% of them. In total, the top ten clones hold 25% to 30% of the sample. Sequences were obtained from blood. Receptor source: a man younger than 40 in good health.

This clonotype was detected a few times. The chain has TRBV7-2 and TRBJ2-1; TRBD2 aligns across 7 bases. This CDR3 is 16 amino acids long. The V gene's germline CDR1 is SGHTA and CDR2 FQGNSA. V lost 1 base and J lost 3; bases outside the gene matches: 6. CDR3 nucleotide sequence: TGTGCCAGCAGCTTAGTGAGAGGGAGGGGCTACAATGAGCAGTTCTTC. It specifies CASSLVRGRGYNEQFF.

This clonotype occurred once. J is TRBJ2-1 and V is TRBV27, with a tentative D call TRBD2 (7 bases). The CDR3 consists of 19 residues. Germline assignment: CDR1 MNHEY and CDR2 SMNVEV (reference sequence). V lost 3 bases, J lost 0 bases, and 21 bases lay in between. As DNA, the CDR3 is TGTGCCAGCAGTTTGTGGGGGGGCCAACCCCCTAGCTCCTACAATGAGCAGTTCTTC. The encoded protein is CASSLWGGQPPSSYNEQFF.

This chain connects TRBV20-1 to TRBJ1-2; 9 bases are a match to TRBD1. The germline CDR1 and CDR2 sequences are DFQATT and SNEGSKA (reference sequence). V lost 2 bases, J lost 6 bases, and 10 bases stayed unmatched. This CDR3 has 15 amino acids. The CDR3 region has the DNA TGCAGTGCTAGAAAGGGACAGGGTGGATTGGATGGCTACACCTTC. It codes for CSARKGQGGLDGYTF.

This clonotype was detected a few times. The rearrangement links TRBV4-2 to TRBJ2-7; D uncertain. The CDR3 loop spans 13 amino acids. Trimming shortened V by 3 bases and J by 2 bases, and 8 bases separated the two germline ends. Germline V gives CDR1 LGHNA, CDR2 YNFKEQ. In DNA, the CDR3 is TGTGCCAGCAGCCACGGCGGAGCCTACGAGCAGTACTTC. Translated, it gives CASSHGGAYEQYF.

The CDR3 reads CASSITTGQGLYEQYF. Here the CDR3 DNA reads TGTGCCAGCAGCATAACTACGGGACAGGGTCTTTACGAGCAGTACTTC. This chain links TRBV7-6 with TRBJ2-7, with 9 bases fitting TRBD1. Trimming at V came to 5 bases and at J to 4 bases, leaving 12 bases not matched to a gene. Looked up from germline, CDR1 is SGHVS and CDR2 is FNYEAQ. CDR3 length: 16 residues.

Ten or more counts support this clonotype. The V gene is TRBV5-1, the J gene TRBJ2-3; 9 nucleotides match TRBD2. CDR3 length equals 15 residues. V dropped 5 bases and J dropped 4; count of bases not matched to a gene: 8. In germline, CDR1 is SGHRS, CDR2 YFSETQ. The CDR3: CASRPERGAADTQYF. CDR3 bases: TGCGCCAGCAGACCGGAGCGGGGGGCGGCAGATACGCAGTATTTT.

The sample holds a few counts of this clonotype. The CDR3 spells CASSLGLGLAGRETQYF. The CDR3 nucleotides read TGTGCCAGCAGCCTAGGCTTAGGGCTAGCGGGGCGAGAGACCCAGTACTTC. V gene TRBV27 combines with J gene TRBJ2-5; 9 nucleotides agree with TRBD2. Germline V gives CDR1 MNHEY, CDR2 SMNVEV (reference sequence). V gave up 6 bases and J gave up 4 bases; unmatched junction bases: 15. This CDR3 has 17 amino acids.

The rearrangement joins TRBV10-3 to TRBJ2-4; the D gene is possibly TRBD1 (5 bases). TRBJ2-7 explains the end of the DNA better; the J call may be wrong. The CDR3 covers 14 residues. The germline V gene encodes CDR1 ENHRY and CDR2 SYGVKD. CDR3 sequence: CAISVVQGTYEQYF. The CDR3 DNA sequence: TGTGCCATCAGTGTGGTTCAGGGTACCTACGAGCAGTACTTC.

This clonotype occurred a few times. This sequence joins TRBV21-1 and TRBJ2-4; the table gives TRBD1 as D, unverified against the DNA. TRBV21-1 is an annotated pseudogene. The CDR3 runs 17 residues. CDR3 coding DNA: TGTGCCAGCAGCAAAGCCGGCCCCAGGGCGCCCAAAAACATTCAGTACTTC. Translation gives CASSKAGPRAPKNIQYF.

The chain uses TRBV11-2 and TRBJ2-1, with D perhaps TRBD1 or TRBD2 (5 bases each). Germline assignment: CDR1 SGHAT and CDR2 FQNNGV. The V end lost 5 bases, the J end lost 12 bases, and 17 bases lay between the germline ends. CDR3 length: 13 residues. The CDR3 bases are TGTGCCAGCAGCGTAGGGGCCGGGGATAGGCAGTTCTTC. It is translated as CASSVGAGDRQFF.

Worth noting for this clonotype: A much more abundant neighbour one base away suggests this may be a read error. J is TRBJ2-3 and V is TRBV7-9; D is uncertain. Trimming pared 7 bases from V and 2 bases from J, leaving 1 base between. The CDR3 spans 10 residues. Germline CDR1 SEHNR, CDR2 FQNEAQ (reference sequence). Written as DNA, the CDR3 is TGTGCCAGCAACACAGATACGCAGTATTTT. Translation gives CASNTDTQYF.

The chain employs TRBV6-2 or TRBV6-3 and TRBJ2-5, with 10 bases lining up with TRBD2. This CDR3 spans 17 amino acids. Trimming at V came to 5 bases and at J to 5 bases, leaving 14 bases not matched to a gene. CDR1 MNHEY and CDR2 SVGEGT come from the germline V gene. The CDR3 region is CASSRPGTSARTETQYF. CDR3 sequence (DNA): TGTGCCAGCAGTCGGCCCGGGACTAGCGCTAGAACGGAGACCCAGTACTTC.

The chain has TRBV7-2 and TRBJ2-3; the D is unclear. Germline CDR1 SGHTA, CDR2 FQGNSA. Trimming cost V 5 bases and J 3 bases, with 6 bases left between them. The CDR3 contains 12 residues. CDR3 in DNA: TGTGCCAGCAGCGTAACAACAGATACGCAGTATTTT. It translates to CASSVTTDTQYF.

J is TRBJ2-1 and V is TRBV20-1, with 11 bases that match TRBD2. V lost 2 bases to trimming and J lost 8 bases; unmatched junction nucleotides: 8. This CDR3 is built from 15 residues. Germline V gene sequence: CDR1 DFQATT, CDR2 SNEGSKA (reference sequence). The CDR3 bases are TGCAGTGCTAGATATAGCGGGGGGGCTAGGGATGAGCAGTTCTTC. Protein: CSARYSGGARDEQFF.

This chain connects TRBV3-1 to TRBJ2-7; D not resolved. This CDR3 spans 14 amino acids. Germline CDR1 is LGHDT and CDR2 is YNNKEL (reference sequence). The V end lost 0 bases, the J end lost 3 bases, and 9 bases lay between the germline ends. The CDR3 protein is CASSQDNYGYEQYF. In DNA, the CDR3 is TGTGCCAGCAGCCAAGATAACTACGGCTACGAGCAGTACTTC.

V and J are TRBV7-8 and TRBJ1-2; 8 nucleotides match TRBD1. The CDR3 is made up of 16 amino acids. Unmatched junction bases numbered 9, after V lost 4 bases and J lost 2 bases. Germline lookup yields CDR1 SGHVS and CDR2 FQNEAQ. The CDR3 region is CASSYDPWTGNYGYTF. The DNA for the CDR3 is TGTGCCAGCAGCTATGATCCTTGGACAGGGAACTATGGCTACACCTTC.

The chain links TRBV5-1 to TRBJ2-7; D ambiguous. Trimming took 3 bases from V and 1 from J, leaving 14 bases between them. CDR1 and CDR2 from the germline V gene are SGHRS and YFSETQ. The CDR3 extends over 15 amino acids. The CDR3 DNA is TGCGCCAGCAGCTACCTAGGTATTAGTTCCTACGAGCAGTACTTC. This translates into CASSYLGISSYEQYF.

The sample holds a few counts of this clonotype. V is TRBV4-3 and J is TRBJ1-6; D not certain. The germline V and J ends were trimmed by 2 bases and 0 bases, with 8 bases remaining between them. Germline CDR1 is LGHNA and CDR2 is YSLEER. The CDR3 has 16 residues. The CDR3 loop reads CASSQMWGSYNSPLHF. In DNA, the CDR3 is TGCGCCAGCAGCCAAATGTGGGGCTCCTATAATTCACCCCTCCACTTT.

The chain links TRBV10-3 to TRBJ2-2; TRBD2 might be the D (5 bases). CDR1 is ENHRY, CDR2 SYGVKD, per germline. CDR3 length equals 16 residues. Trimming stripped 4 bases from V and 2 bases from J, with 14 bases between. The CDR3 nucleotides read TGTGCCATCAGTGCAAAGGGAGCGGTCAACACCGGGGAGCTGTTTTTT. Translating it yields CAISAKGAVNTGELFF.

The chain combines TRBV9 with TRBJ2-4; tentative D call: TRBD2 (6 bases). With the DNA end fitting TRBJ2-7 better, the J assignment may be wrong. This CDR3 is 14 amino acids long. Per germline, CDR1 SGDLS and CDR2 YYNGEE. The CDR3 spells CASSPPGTPYEQYF. CDR3 nucleotide sequence: TGTGCCAGCAGCCCCCCGGGGACTCCTTACGAGCAGTACTTC.

The genes are TRBV7-2 and TRBJ1-1; no clear D gene. The CDR3 has 12 amino acids. Trimming pared 2 bases from V and 13 bases from J, leaving 14 bases between. Germline V gene sequence: CDR1 SGHTA, CDR2 FQGNSA. The CDR3 region is CASSLIQAEGFF. CDR3 nucleotides: TGTGCCAGCAGCTTAATTCAAGCGGAGGGTTTCTTT.

Concerning this clonotype: A junction end diverges from the germline sequence, so it may reflect a read error. The genes are TRBV7-2 and TRBJ2-2, with D unresolved. Germline V CDR1 and CDR2: SGHTA, FQGNSA. This CDR3 has 17 amino acids. The CDR3 sequence: CASSLYRVLLNTGELFF. The CDR3 DNA follows: TGTGCCAGTAGCTTATATAGGGTCCTCTTGAACACCGGGGAGCTGTTTTTT.

The chain uses TRBV7-2 and TRBJ1-2, with a possible D match to TRBD1 (6 bases). The CDR3 totals 13 residues. The ends were cut back, 1 base at V and 8 bases at J, with 11 bases in the middle. Germline V CDR1 and CDR2: SGHTA, FQGNSA. CDR3 nucleotide sequence: TGTGCCAGCAGCTTAGGTTCAGGGGAGGGCTACACCTTC. This translates into CASSLGSGEGYTF.

This clonotype has a count of ten or more. The chain has TRBV13 and TRBJ2-1; TRBD2 is a possible D gene (5 bases). Between the trimmed V and J ends, which lost 8 bases and 0 bases, there was a span of 11 bases. Germline CDR1 PRHDT, CDR2 FYEKMQ (reference sequence). The CDR3 spans 14 residues. CDR3 protein: CASGVGDSYNEQFF. Written as DNA, the CDR3 is TGTGCCAGCGGGGTCGGGGACTCCTACAATGAGCAGTTCTTC.

V gene TRBV9 combines with J gene TRBJ2-5; D assignment may be TRBD1 or TRBD2 (5 bases each). The CDR3 is 12 residues long. The V and J ends lost 5 bases and 4 bases respectively, with 9 bases between them. Germline V gene data show CDR1 as SGDLS and CDR2 as YYNGEE. CDR3 nucleotides: TGTGCCAGCAGAGGGACCGCAGAGACCCAGTACTTC. Residues: CASRGTAETQYF.

The chain links TRBV5-6 to TRBJ2-3; TRBD2 aligns across 9 bases. V shed 0 bases, J shed 6 bases, and the junction held 5 bases outside the gene matches. Germline CDR1 is SGHDT and CDR2 is YYEEEE. The CDR3 runs 15 residues. The chain's CDR3 is CASSLGASGTDTQYF. The CDR3, as DNA: TGTGCCAGCAGCTTGGGGGCTAGCGGGACTGATACGCAGTATTTT.

V usage is TRBV24-1 and J usage is TRBJ2-3, with 8 bases identical to TRBD2. The CDR3 sequence is 14 residues long. V lost 5 bases to trimming and J lost 3 bases; unmatched junction nucleotides: 3. Germline values: CDR1 KGHDR, CDR2 SFDVKD. The CDR3 here is CATSVSGGTDTQYF. Written as DNA, the CDR3 is TGTGCCACCAGTGTGAGCGGGGGTACAGATACGCAGTATTTT.